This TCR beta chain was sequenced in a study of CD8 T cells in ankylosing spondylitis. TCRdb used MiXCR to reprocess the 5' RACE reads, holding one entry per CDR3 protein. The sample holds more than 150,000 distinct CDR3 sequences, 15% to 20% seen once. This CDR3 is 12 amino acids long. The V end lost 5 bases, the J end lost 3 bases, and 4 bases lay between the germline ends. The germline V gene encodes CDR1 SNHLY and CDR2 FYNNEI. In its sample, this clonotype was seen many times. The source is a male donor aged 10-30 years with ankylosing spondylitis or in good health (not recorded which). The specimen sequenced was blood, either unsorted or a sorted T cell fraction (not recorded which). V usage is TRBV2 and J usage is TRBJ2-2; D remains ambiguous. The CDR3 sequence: CASSPDTGELFF. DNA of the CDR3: TGTGCCAGCAGTCCCGACACCGGGGAGCTGTTTTTT.